This passage covers 13 T cell receptor beta chains from one sample sequenced in a study of Ad26.COV2.S vaccination and SARS-CoV-2 variants (dated by TCRdb to the early 2020s). Explained via the paper, the time point label denotes: individuals recovered from natural SARS-CoV-2 infection. The library was obtained by the immunoSEQ multiplex PCR assay. Sourced from immuneACCESS, this table was stored by TCRdb with only in-frame sequences that have V and J called. A share of the clones is absent; for the studies checked, an unresolved V gene accounts for under half, and the remainder has no known explanation. A total of under 150,000 clones appear in this sample, about nine tenths of them only once. Approximately 5% of the sample goes to the ten largest clones. The starting material was peripheral blood, obtained after recovery from COVID-19. Receptors were obtained from a human donor who had recovered from COVID-19.

The chain uses TRBV28 and TRBJ1-2, with TRBD1 matching 10 bases. V was pared by 5 bases and J by 0 bases, with 12 bases of the junction left unmatched. The CDR3 runs 18 residues. Germline V gene data show CDR1 as MDHEN and CDR2 as SYDVKM. The CDR3 spells CASSIATGGYISNYGYTF. The CDR3 nucleotides are TGTGCCAGCAGTATCGCGACAGGGGGCTATATTTCTAACTATGGCTACACCTTC.

The V and J genes are TRBV19 and TRBJ2-6, with TRBD1 as a possible D gene (6 bases). CDR1 is LNHDA and CDR2 is SQIVND in the germline V gene (reference sequence). V dropped 5 bases and J dropped 3 bases, with 17 bases sitting between them. The CDR3 spans 17 residues. The CDR3 sequence is CASSALNREGGANVLTF. CDR3 sequence (DNA): TGTGCCAGTAGTGCCCTCAACAGGGAAGGTGGGGCCAACGTCCTGACTTTC.

This clone has just one count. V and J are TRBV4-3 and TRBJ2-7; 7 bases agree with TRBD1. The CDR3 is 15 amino acids. Germline V gives CDR1 LGHNA, CDR2 YSLEER. Trimming cost V 3 bases and J 4 bases; bases outside gene matches: 9. The CDR3 spells CASSHTGVNGYEQYF. The DNA for the CDR3 is TGCGCCAGCAGCCACACAGGGGTGAACGGGTACGAGCAGTACTTC.

The V and J genes are TRBV7-9 and TRBJ2-5; 7 bases map to TRBD2. The CDR3 is 18 residues long. Looked up from germline, CDR1 is SEHNR and CDR2 is FQNEAQ (reference sequence). The junction had 13 bases not matched to a gene; V was cut back by 3 bases and J by 0 bases. DNA of the CDR3: TGTGCCAGCAGCTTGTCAGCCCCAGCGGGGAGACACCAAGAGACCCAGTACTTC. Encoded protein: CASSLSAPAGRHQETQYF.

The table lists this clone with a few counts. The V gene is TRBV5-1, the J gene TRBJ2-7, with TRBD1 identical over 8 bases. Germline V gene sequence: CDR1 SGHRS, CDR2 YFSETQ. Trimming at V came to 5 bases and at J to 3 bases, leaving 4 bases not matched to a gene. This CDR3 comprises 13 residues. CDR3 residues: CASSAGGFYEQYF. The CDR3 DNA follows: TGCGCCAGCAGTGCAGGGGGCTTCTACGAGCAGTACTTC. The full variable domain, in which reference TRBV5-1 and TRBJ2-7 provide the parts outside the CDR3, is KAGVTQTPRYLIKTRGQQVTLSCSPISGHRSVSWYQQTPGQGLQFLFEYFSETQRNKGNFPGRFSGRQFSNSRSEMNVSTLELGDSALYLCASSAGGFYEQYFGPGTRLTVT.

The rearrangement uses TRBV12-3 or TRBV12-4 and TRBJ2-7; D perhaps matches TRBD2 (5 bases). Trimming shortened V by 7 bases and J by 3 bases, and 13 bases separated the two germline ends. The CDR3 runs 13 residues. CDR3: CASKAREGYEQYF. The CDR3 nucleotides read TGTGCCAGCAAGGCCCGGGAAGGCTACGAGCAGTACTTC.

The V call is TRBV4-3, the J call TRBJ2-5, with 9 bases identical to TRBD1. This CDR3 region has 15 residues. Germline CDR1 reads LGHNA; CDR2 reads YSLEER. V was clipped by 1 base and J by 1 base; unmatched bases: 1. The CDR3 sequence: CASSQGTGAQETQYF. Here the CDR3 DNA reads TGCGCCAGCAGCCAAGGGACAGGGGCCCAAGAGACCCAGTACTTC.

V usage is TRBV7-9 and J usage is TRBJ2-7, with 10 bases aligning to TRBD1. CDR1 and CDR2 (germline): SEHNR, FQNEAQ (reference sequence). This CDR3 has 14 amino acids. V gave up 3 bases and J gave up 5 bases; unmatched junction bases: 4. CDR3 sequence reads: CASSFRDRGHEQYF. CDR3 in DNA: TGTGCCAGCAGCTTCCGGGACAGGGGCCACGAGCAGTACTTC. The variable domain in full, completed from reference TRBV7-9 and TRBJ2-7, reads DTGVSQNPRHKITKRGQNVTFRCDPISEHNRLYWYRQTLGQGPEFLTYFQNEAQLEKSRLLSDRFSAERPKGSFSTLEIQRTEQGDSAMYLCASSFRDRGHEQYFGPGTRLTVT.

This chain connects TRBV27 to TRBJ2-1; a possible D gene is TRBD2 (6 bases). The CDR3 is 15 amino acids. With 7 bases removed from V and 5 bases from J, the gap between germline ends came to 18 bases. Germline V gene lookup returns CDR1 MNHEY and CDR2 SMNVEV (reference sequence). The CDR3 spells CASTRVGTSNNEQFF. The CDR3 nucleotides are TGTGCCAGCACCCGGGTGGGGACTTCTAACAATGAGCAGTTCTTC.

The V call is TRBV7-9, the J call TRBJ2-5, with a weak D call TRBD2 (5 bases). CDR1 is SEHNR and CDR2 is FQNEAQ in the germline V gene (reference sequence). The CDR3 loop spans 14 amino acids. Deletions cut 5 bases from V and 7 bases from J, with 17 bases between. Written as DNA, the CDR3 is TGTGCCAGCAGCGATCCGGTGCCCGGAGGGACCCAGTACTTC. It yields the protein CASSDPVPGGTQYF.

The chain joins TRBV28 to TRBJ1-2; unclear D gene. The CDR3 runs 14 residues. V was shortened by 5 bases and J by 0 bases, with 10 bases between the two germline ends. The germline V gene has CDR1 MDHEN and CDR2 SYDVKM. The CDR3 DNA sequence: TGTGCCAGCAGTAAGCACTACCCTAACTATGGCTACACCTTC. Its translation is CASSKHYPNYGYTF.

The chain has TRBV5-1 and TRBJ1-2; D perhaps matches TRBD1 (5 bases). The CDR3 is 15 residues long. CDR1 SGHRS and CDR2 YFSETQ come from the germline V gene. Trimming cost V 4 bases and J 0 bases, with 13 bases left between them. Written as DNA, the CDR3 is TGCGCCAGCAGCCCTTGGGGGGGGGCTAACTATGGCTACACCTTC. It encodes CASSPWGGANYGYTF.

The chain joins TRBV19 to TRBJ2-1; D may correspond to TRBD1 or TRBD2 (6 bases each). V lost 5 bases and J lost 7, with 12 bases in between. The CDR3 spans 13 residues. In germline, CDR1 is LNHDA, CDR2 SQIVND (reference sequence). CDR3 residues: CASSGGRRNEQFF. The CDR3 region has the DNA TGTGCCAGTAGTGGGGGGCGCAGGAATGAGCAGTTCTTC.